This TCR beta chain was identified during a study of cytomegalovirus exposure and HLA in healthy donors. The PCR employed 60 Vbeta primers together with 13 Jbeta primers. Only in-frame clones appear in the TCRdb table, and some are missing; sequencing was by immunoSEQ multiplex PCR. The data show fewer than 80,000 clones, roughly 68% seen once. CDR1 is LNHDA and CDR2 is SQIVND in the germline V gene (reference sequence). The J segment lost 2 bases and the V segment lost 3 bases, leaving 9 bases of the junction unmatched. The CDR3 runs to 17 residues. The V and J genes are TRBV19 and TRBJ1-1; TRBD1 matches at 10 bases. The source of this sequence is a woman aged 60-70 years in good health and CMV-seropositive. Specimen: PBMCs. CDR3: CASSIRDRGLRNTEAFF. CDR3 in DNA: TGTGCCAGTAGTATTAGGGACAGGGGCTTAAGAAACACTGAAGCTTTCTTT. Supplemented by reference TRBV19 and TRBJ1-1, the full variable domain reads DGGITQSPKYLFRKEGQNVTLSCEQNLNHDAMYWYRQDPGQGLRLIYYSQIVNDFQKGDIAEGYSVSREKKESFPLTVTSAQKNPTAFYLCASSIRDRGLRNTEAFFGQGTRLTVV.